This TCR beta chain was observed in a study of cytomegalovirus exposure and HLA in healthy donors. Notes on the study in general: Analysis was carried out at a later point, and it linked a missense DCLRE1C variant to TCR beta V- and J-gene trimming.

The PCR had 60 Vbeta and 13 Jbeta primers. Clones were read by immunoSEQ multiplex PCR, and TCRdb kept only the in-frame ones, dropping some. The repertoire has fewer than 250,000 clones, about 85% of them found once; the top ten carry about 1.2%. The CDR3 contains 16 residues. The V and J ends lost 0 bases and 2 bases respectively, with 12 bases between them. Germline V gene sequence: CDR1 LGHNA, CDR2 YNFKEQ. This clone was seen just once. The antigen remains unidentified. The sample was PBMCs. This sequence joins TRBV4-2 and TRBJ2-3; TRBD2 is a possible D gene (6 bases). The origin of this receptor is a human donor in good health. Here the CDR3 reads CASSQDRAGNTDTQYF. CDR3 coding DNA: TGTGCCAGCAGCCAAGATAGGGCGGGGAACACAGATACGCAGTATTTT.